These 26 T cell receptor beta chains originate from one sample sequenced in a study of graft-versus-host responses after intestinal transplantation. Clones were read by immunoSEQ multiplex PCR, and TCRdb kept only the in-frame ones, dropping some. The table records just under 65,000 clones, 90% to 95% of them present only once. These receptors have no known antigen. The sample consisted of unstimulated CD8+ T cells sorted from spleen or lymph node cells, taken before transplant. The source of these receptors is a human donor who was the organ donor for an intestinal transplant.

Written as DNA, the CDR3 is TGCAGCGTCGGAACCAACCGCGTAGCGGGAGATACGCAGTATTTT. Translation: CSVGTNRVAGDTQYF. J is TRBJ2-3 and V is TRBV29-1; 7 nucleotides match TRBD2. Unmatched junction bases numbered 14, after V lost 6 bases and J lost 5 bases. The CDR3 is 15 residues long. From germline, CDR1 is SQVTM and CDR2 ANQGSEA.

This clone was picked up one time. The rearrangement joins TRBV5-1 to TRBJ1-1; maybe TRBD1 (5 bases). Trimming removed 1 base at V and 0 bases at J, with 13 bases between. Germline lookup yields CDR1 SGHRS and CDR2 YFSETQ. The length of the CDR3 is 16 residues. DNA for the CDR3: TGCGCCAGCAGCTTGTCGCAGACAGCTATGAACACTGAAGCTTTCTTT. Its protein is CASSLSQTAMNTEAFF.

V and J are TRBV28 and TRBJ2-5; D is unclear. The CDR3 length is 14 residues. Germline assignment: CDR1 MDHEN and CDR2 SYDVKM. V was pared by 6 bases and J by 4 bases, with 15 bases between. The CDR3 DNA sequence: TGTGCCAGCAGCGGTATTGCCACCCCAGAGACCCAGTACTTC. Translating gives CASSGIATPETQYF.

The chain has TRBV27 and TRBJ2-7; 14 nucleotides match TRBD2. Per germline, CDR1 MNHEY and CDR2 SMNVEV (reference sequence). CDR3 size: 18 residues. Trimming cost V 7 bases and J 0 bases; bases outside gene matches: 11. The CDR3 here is CASKTRTSGRKSSYEQYF. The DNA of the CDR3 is TGTGCCAGCAAGACACGGACTAGCGGGAGGAAAAGCTCCTACGAGCAGTACTTC.

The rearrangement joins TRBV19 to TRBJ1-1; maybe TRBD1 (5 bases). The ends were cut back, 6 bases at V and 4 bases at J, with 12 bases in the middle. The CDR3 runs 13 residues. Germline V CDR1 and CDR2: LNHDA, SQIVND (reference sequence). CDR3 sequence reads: CASRGGQGTEAFF. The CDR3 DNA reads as TGTGCCAGTAGGGGTGGCCAGGGCACTGAAGCTTTCTTT.

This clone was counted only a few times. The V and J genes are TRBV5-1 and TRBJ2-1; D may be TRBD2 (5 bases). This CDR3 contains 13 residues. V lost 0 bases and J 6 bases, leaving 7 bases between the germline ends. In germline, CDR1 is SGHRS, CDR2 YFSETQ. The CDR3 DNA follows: TGCGCCAGCAGCTTGGAGGGAGCCAATGAGCAGTTCTTC. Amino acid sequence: CASSLEGANEQFF.

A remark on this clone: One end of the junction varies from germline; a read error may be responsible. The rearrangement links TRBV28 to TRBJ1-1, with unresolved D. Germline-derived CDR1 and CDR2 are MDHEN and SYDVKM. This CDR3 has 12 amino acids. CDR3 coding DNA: TGTGCCAGCAGACCTGAAGACACAGAAGCTTTCTTT. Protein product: CASRPEDTEAFF.

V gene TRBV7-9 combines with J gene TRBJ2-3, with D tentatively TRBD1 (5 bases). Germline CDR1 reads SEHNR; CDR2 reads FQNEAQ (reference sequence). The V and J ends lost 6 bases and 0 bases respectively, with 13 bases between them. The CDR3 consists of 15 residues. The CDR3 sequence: CASRGWGTSTDTQYF. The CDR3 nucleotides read TGTGCCAGCAGGGGCTGGGGCACTAGCACAGATACGCAGTATTTT.

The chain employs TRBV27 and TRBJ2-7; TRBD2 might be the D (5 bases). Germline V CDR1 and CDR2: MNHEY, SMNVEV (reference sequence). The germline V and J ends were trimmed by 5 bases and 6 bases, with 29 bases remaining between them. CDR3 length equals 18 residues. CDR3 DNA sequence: TGTGCCAGCAGTCCATCGATAAAACCCACTAGATTTTGGGCCGAGCAGTACTTC. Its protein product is CASSPSIKPTRFWAEQYF.

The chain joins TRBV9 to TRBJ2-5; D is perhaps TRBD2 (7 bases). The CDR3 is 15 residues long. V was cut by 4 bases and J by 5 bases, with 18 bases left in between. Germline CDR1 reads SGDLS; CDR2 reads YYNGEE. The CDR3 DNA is TGTGCCAGCAGCCAAGGAGGGGGGGCAAGGGAGACCCAGTACTTC. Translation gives CASSQGGGARETQYF.

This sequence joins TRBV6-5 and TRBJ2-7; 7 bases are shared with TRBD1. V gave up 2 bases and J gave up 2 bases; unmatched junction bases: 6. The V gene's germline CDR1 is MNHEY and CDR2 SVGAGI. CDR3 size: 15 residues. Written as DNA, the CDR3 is TGTGCCAGCAGTTACAGCAGGACAGGAACCTACGAGCAGTACTTC. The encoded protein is CASSYSRTGTYEQYF.

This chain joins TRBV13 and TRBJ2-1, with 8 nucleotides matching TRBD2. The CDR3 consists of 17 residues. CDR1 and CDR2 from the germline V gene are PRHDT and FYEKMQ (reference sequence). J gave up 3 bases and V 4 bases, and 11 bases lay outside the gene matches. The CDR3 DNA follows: TGTGCCAGCAGCTCCCGCGGAGCGGGAGAGGTCTACAATGAGCAGTTCTTC. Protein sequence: CASSSRGAGEVYNEQFF.

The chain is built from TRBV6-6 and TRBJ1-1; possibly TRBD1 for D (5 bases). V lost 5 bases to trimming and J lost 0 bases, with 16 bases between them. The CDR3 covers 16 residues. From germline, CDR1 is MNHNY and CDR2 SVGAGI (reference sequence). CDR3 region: CASSLGAALMNTEAFF. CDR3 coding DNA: TGTGCCAGCAGTCTAGGGGCAGCGCTCATGAACACTGAAGCTTTCTTT.

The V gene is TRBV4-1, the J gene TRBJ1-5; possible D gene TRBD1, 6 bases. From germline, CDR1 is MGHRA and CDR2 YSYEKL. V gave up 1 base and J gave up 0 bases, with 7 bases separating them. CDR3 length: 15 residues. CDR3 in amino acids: CASSQVQGSNQPQHF. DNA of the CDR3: TGCGCCAGCAGCCAAGTACAGGGTAGCAATCAGCCCCAGCATTTT.

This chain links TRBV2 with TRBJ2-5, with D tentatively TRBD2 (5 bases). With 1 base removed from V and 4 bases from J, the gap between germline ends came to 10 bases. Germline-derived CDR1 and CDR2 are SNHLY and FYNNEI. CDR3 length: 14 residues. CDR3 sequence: CASSEVLRAETQYF. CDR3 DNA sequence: TGTGCCAGCAGTGAAGTATTGCGGGCAGAGACCCAGTACTTC.

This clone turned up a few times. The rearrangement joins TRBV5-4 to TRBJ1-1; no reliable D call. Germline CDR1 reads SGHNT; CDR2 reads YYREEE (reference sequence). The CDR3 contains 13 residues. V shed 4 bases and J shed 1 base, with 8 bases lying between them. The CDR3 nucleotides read TGTGCCAGCAGCCAAACAGAGAACACTGAAGCTTTCTTT. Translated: CASSQTENTEAFF.

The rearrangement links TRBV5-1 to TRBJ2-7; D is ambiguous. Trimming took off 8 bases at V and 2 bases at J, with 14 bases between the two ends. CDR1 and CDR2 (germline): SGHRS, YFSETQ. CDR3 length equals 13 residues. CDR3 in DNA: TGCGCCAGTCAGAGAGACATGGCCTACGAGCAGTACTTC. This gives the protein CASQRDMAYEQYF.

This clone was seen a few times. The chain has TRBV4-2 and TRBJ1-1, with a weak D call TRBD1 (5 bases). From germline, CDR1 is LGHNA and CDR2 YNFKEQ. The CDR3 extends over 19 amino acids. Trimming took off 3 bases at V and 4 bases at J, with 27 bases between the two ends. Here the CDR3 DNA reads TGTGCCAGCAGCCATGATAACCGGGGAGGGGATCGACTGGGCACTGAAGCTTTCTTT. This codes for CASSHDNRGGDRLGTEAFF.

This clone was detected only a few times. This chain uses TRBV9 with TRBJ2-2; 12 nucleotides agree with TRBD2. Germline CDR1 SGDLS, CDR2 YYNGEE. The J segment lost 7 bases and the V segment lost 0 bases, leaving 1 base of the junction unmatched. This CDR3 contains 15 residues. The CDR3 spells CASSVELAGGGELFF. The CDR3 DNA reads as TGTGCCAGCAGCGTAGAACTAGCGGGAGGCGGGGAGCTGTTTTTT.

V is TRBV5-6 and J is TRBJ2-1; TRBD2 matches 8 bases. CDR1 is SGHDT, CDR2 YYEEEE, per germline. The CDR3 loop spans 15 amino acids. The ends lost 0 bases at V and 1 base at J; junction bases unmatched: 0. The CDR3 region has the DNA TGTGCCAGCAGCTTGGCTAGCGGGTCCTACAATGAGCAGTTCTTC. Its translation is CASSLASGSYNEQFF.

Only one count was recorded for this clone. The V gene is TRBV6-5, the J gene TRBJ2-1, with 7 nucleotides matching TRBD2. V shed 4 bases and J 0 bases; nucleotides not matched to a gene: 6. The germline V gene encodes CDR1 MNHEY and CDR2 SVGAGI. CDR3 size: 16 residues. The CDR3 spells CASSSSAGSSYNEQFF. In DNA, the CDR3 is TGTGCCAGCAGTTCCTCAGCGGGAAGCTCCTACAATGAGCAGTTCTTC.

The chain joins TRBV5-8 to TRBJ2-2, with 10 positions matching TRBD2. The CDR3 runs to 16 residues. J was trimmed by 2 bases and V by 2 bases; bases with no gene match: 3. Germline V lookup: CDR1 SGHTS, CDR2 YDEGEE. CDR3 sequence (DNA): TGTGCCAGCAGCTTCAGCGGGGGGGTTAACACCGGGGAGCTGTTTTTT. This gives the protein CASSFSGGVNTGELFF.

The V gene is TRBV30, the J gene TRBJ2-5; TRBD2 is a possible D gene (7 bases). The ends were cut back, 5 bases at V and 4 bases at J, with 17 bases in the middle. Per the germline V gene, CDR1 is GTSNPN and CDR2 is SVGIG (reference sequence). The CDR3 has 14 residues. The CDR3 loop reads CAWDHWGGGETQYF. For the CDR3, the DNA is TGTGCCTGGGACCATTGGGGAGGGGGAGAGACCCAGTACTTC.

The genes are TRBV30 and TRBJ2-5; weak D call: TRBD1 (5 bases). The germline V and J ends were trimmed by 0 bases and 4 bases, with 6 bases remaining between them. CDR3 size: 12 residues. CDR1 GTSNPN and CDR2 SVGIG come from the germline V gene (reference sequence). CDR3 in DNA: TGTGCCTGGAGTGTAGGGGTAGAGACCCAGTACTTC. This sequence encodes CAWSVGVETQYF.

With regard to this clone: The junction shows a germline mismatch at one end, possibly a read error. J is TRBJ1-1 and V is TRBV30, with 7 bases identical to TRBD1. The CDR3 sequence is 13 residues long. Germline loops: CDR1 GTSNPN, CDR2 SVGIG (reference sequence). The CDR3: CAWTTGRNTEALF. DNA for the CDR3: TGTGCCTGGACGACAGGGAGGAACACTGAAGCTCTCTTT. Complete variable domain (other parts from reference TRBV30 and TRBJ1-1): SQTIHQWPATLVQPVGSPLSLECTVEGTSNPNLYWYRQAAGRGLQLLFYSVGIGQISSEVPQNLSASRPQDRQFILSSKKLLLSDSGFYLCAWTTGRNTEALFGQGTRLTVV.

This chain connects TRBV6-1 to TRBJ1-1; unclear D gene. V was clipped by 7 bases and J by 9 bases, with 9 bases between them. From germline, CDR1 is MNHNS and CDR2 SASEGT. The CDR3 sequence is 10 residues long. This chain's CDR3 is CASKGGQAFF. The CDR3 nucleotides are TGTGCCAGCAAAGGAGGGCAAGCTTTCTTT.